This note documents a single T cell receptor beta chain sequence. This entry is derived from a study of blood T cell repertoires in COVID-19. At the level of the study: Spain, Italy and the United States supplied samples that represented acute and convalescent COVID-19.

Original handling: For nucleated cells, counts were estimated from reference gene primer amplification. Data came from immunoSEQ multiplex PCR; TCRdb stores just in-frame clones and leaves some out. D and trimming come from the DNA, and the V and J calls and clone size come from that table. There are tens of thousands of clones in the sample; 75% to 85% occur only once, and under 25% lies in the top ten. Trimming cost V 4 bases and J 4 bases, with 16 bases left between them. Germline V gene lookup returns CDR1 SGHNT and CDR2 YYREEE (reference sequence). The CDR3 spans 15 residues. The J gene is TRBJ2-3, the V gene TRBV5-4; the D gene is possibly TRBD2 (6 bases). The sequence derives from a woman at least 80 years old with acute or convalescent COVID-19. What was sequenced was peripheral blood. The CDR3, as DNA: TGTGCCAGCAGCCCCGGGGGATCCAGGTCAGATACGCAGTATTTT. Its translation: CASSPGGSRSDTQYF. Full variable domain (outside the CDR3, taken from reference TRBV5-4 and TRBJ2-3): ETGVTQSPTHLIKTRGQQVTLRCSSQSGHNTVSWYQQALGQGPQFIFQYYREEENGRGNFPPRFSGLQFPNYSSELNVNALELDDSALYLCASSPGGSRSDTQYFGPGTRLTVL.